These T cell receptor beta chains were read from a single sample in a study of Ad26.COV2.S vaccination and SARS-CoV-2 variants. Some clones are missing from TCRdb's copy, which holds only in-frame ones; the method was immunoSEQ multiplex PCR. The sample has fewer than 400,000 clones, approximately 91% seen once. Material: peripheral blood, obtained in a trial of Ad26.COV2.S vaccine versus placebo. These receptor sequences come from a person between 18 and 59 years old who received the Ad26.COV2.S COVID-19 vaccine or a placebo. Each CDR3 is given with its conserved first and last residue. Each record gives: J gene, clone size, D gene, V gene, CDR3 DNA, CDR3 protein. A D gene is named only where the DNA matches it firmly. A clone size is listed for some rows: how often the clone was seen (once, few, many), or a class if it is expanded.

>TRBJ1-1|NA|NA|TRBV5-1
TGCGCCAGCAGCTTAGATGGCCCTGGTGGCACTGAAGCTTTCTTT
CASSLDGPGGTEAFF
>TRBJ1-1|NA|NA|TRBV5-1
TGCGCCAGCAGCTTGGTCCTCGGGGGTCGGGCTGAAGCTTTCTTT
CASSLVLGGRAEAFF
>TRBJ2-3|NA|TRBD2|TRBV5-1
TGCGCCAGCAGCTTGGCATCGGGGGGAGATACGCAGTATTTT
CASSLASGGDTQYF
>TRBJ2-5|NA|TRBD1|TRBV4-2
TGTGCCAGCAGCACTCGGACAGGGCGGGAAGAGACCCAGTACTTC
CASSTRTGREETQYF
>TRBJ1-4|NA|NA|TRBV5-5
TGTGCCAGCCGACCGGGAGGTGGGGGCGCTTATGAAAAACTGTTTTTT
CASRPGGGGAYEKLFF
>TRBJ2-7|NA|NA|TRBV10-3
TGTGCCTTCCTTCTTAGGCACGAGCAGTACTTC
CAFLLRHEQYF
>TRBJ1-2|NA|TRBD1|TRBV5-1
TGCGCCAGCAGCTTGGAGGGACAGGGGAATGGCTACACCTTC
CASSLEGQGNGYTF
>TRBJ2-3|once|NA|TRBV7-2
TGTGCCAGCAGCTTAGGACAGCCCACAGATACGCAGTATTTT
CASSLGQPTDTQYF
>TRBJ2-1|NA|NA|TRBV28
TGTGCCAGCAGTTCGGCCGCTATCGGGTCCGGCTACAATGAGCAGTTCTTC
CASSSAAIGSGYNEQFF
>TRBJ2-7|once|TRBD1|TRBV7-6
TGTGCCAGCAGCTTAGCAGGGACAGGCGGCTACGAGCAGTACTTC
CASSLAGTGGYEQYF
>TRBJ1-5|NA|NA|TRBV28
TGTGCCAGCATATGGGGAGGAGGGAGTCAGCCCCAGCATTTT
CASIWGGGSQPQHF
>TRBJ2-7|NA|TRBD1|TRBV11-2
TGTGCCAGCAGCTTAGAACAGGGACAGGGGCCCTACGAGCAGTACTTC
CASSLEQGQGPYEQYF
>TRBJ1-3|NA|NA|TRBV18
TGTGCCAGCTCACTTGACAGCCGAAACACCATATATTTT
CASSLDSRNTIYF
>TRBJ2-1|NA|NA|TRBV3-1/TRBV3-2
TGTGCCAGCAGCCGATCCCATGAGCAGTTCTTC
CASSRSHEQFF
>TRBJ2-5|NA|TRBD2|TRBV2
TGTGCCGTTAGCGGGAGTGGGGAGGAGACCCAGTACTTC
CAVSGSGEETQYF
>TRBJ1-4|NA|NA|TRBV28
TGTGCCAGCAGTATACAGGGAGGTAATGAAAAACTGTTTTTT
CASSIQGGNEKLFF
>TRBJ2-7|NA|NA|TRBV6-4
TGTGCCAACCCTTTAAGCTCCTACGAGCAGTACTTC
CANPLSSYEQYF
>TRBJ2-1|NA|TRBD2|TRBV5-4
TGTGCCAGCAGCTCAAGACTAGCGGGAGTGGGGCACAATGAGCAGTTCTTC
CASSSRLAGVGHNEQFF
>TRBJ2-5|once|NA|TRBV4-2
TGTGCCAGCAGCCAAGGGTACTACCAAGAGACCCAGTACTTC
CASSQGYYQETQYF
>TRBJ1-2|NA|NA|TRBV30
TGTGCCTGGATCCCCTCAGGCGGGGCTGGCTACACCTTC
CAWIPSGGAGYTF
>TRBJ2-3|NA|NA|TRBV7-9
TGTGCCAGCAGCTTAGCCCCCAACTCAGATACGCAGTATTTT
CASSLAPNSDTQYF
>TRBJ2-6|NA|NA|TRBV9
TGTGCCAGCAGCGTATTAGGGGTTGACTCTGGGGCCAACGTCCTGACTTTC
CASSVLGVDSGANVLTF
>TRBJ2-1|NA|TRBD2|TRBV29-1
TGCAGCGTCAAACTAGCGGGAGAGGTCTATGAGCAGTTCTTC
CSVKLAGEVYEQFF
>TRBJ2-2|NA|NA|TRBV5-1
TGCGCCAGCAGCTTATACCCTCAAGCGAACACCGGGGAGCTGTTTTTT
CASSLYPQANTGELFF
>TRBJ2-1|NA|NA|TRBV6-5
TGTGCCAGCAGACAGCTTAATGAGCAGTTCTTC
CASRQLNEQFF
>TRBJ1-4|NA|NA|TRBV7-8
TGTGCCAGCAGCCCCTCGGGTGAAAAACTGTTTTTT
CASSPSGEKLFF
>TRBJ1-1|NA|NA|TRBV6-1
TGTGCCAGCAGTGACGACCCAGGGGCCCAAGCTTTCTTT
CASSDDPGAQAFF
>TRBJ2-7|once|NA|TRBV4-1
TGCGCCAGCAGCCAATTCGGAGGGCGTCGGTACTTC
CASSQFGGRRYF
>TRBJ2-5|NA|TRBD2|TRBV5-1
TGCGCCAGCGGCCTAGCGGGGCAAGAGACCCAGTACTTC
CASGLAGQETQYF
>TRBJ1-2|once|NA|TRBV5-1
TGCGCCAGCAGCTTGCTGGAAAACTATGGCTACACCTTC
CASSLLENYGYTF
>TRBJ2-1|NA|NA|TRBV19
TGTGCCAGTAGTACCACCGGGACAAGTTACAATGAGCAGTTCTTC
CASSTTGTSYNEQFF
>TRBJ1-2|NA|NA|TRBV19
TGTGCCAGTAGTGATGACCCGGGATTTAACTATGGCTACACCTTC
CASSDDPGFNYGYTF
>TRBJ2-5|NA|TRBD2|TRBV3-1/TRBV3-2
TGTGCCAGCAGCCAGGGGACTAGCGGGCAAGAGACCCAGTACTTC
CASSQGTSGQETQYF
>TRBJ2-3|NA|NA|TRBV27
TGTGCCAGCAGTTTACGGCTAGCAACAGATACGCAGTATTTT
CASSLRLATDTQYF
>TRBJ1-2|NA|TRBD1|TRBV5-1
TGCGCCAGCAGCTCCTCCGGGACAGGGCGGTTTGGCTACACCTTC
CASSSSGTGRFGYTF
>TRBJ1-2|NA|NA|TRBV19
TGTGCCAGTAGTATTGGGGGATCGGGGCTCAACTATGGCTACACCTTC
CASSIGGSGLNYGYTF
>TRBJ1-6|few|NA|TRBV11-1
TGTGCCAGCAGCTTCCCCAATTCACCCCTCCACTTT
CASSFPNSPLHF
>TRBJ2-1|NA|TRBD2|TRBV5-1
TGCGCCAGCAGCTTGGAGGGAGGGCGGAATGAGCAGTTCTTC
CASSLEGGRNEQFF
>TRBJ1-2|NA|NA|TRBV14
TGTGCCAGCAGCCTTCGGGGCTCAGGGGCCACGAATGGCTACACCTTC
CASSLRGSGATNGYTF